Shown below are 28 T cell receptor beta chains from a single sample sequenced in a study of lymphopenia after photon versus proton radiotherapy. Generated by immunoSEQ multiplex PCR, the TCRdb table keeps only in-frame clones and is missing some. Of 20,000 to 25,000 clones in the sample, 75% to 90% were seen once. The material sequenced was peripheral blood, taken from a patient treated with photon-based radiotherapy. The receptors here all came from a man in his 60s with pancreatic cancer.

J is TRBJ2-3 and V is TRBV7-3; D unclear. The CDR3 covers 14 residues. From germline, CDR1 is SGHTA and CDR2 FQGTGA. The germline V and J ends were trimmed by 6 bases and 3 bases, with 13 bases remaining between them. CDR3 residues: CASRSAYGTDTQYF. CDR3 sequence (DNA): TGTGCCAGCAGGTCTGCATACGGAACAGATACGCAGTATTTT.

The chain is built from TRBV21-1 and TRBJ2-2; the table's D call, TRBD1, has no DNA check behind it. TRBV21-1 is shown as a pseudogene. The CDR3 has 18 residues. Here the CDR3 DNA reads TGTGCCAGCAGCAAAATGTGGTGGGGCGGACCGAACACCGGGGAGCTGTTTTTT. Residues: CASSKMWWGGPNTGELFF.

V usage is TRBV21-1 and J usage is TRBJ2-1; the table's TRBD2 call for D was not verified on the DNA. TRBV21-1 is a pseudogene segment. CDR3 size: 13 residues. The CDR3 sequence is CASSQRVRNEQFF. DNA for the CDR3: TGTGCCAGCAGCCAGAGGGTACGCAATGAGCAGTTCTTC.

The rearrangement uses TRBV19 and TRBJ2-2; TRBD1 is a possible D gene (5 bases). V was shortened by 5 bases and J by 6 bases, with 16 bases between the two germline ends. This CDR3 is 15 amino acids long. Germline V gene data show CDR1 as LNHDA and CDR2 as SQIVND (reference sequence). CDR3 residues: CASSPTVVSAGELFF. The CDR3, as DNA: TGTGCCAGTAGTCCGACAGTAGTCTCTGCCGGGGAGCTGTTTTTT.

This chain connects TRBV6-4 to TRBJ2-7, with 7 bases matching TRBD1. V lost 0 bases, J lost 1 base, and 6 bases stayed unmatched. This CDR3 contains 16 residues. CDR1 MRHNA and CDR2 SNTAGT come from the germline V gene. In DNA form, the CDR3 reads TGTGCCAGCAGTGACTCGCAGGGACAGAGGTCCTACGAGCAGTACTTC. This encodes CASSDSQGQRSYEQYF.

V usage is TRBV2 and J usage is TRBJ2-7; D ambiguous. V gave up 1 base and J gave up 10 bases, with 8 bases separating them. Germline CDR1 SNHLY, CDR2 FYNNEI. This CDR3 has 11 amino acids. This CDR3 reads CASSEEGIQYF. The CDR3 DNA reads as TGTGCCAGCAGTGAAGAGGGCATCCAGTACTTC.

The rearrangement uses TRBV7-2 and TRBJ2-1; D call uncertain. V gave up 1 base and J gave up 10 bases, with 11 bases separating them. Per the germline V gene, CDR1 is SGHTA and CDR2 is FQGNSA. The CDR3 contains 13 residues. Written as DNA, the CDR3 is TGTGCCAGCAGCTTAGAAATATCGACAGAGCAGTTCTTC. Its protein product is CASSLEISTEQFF.

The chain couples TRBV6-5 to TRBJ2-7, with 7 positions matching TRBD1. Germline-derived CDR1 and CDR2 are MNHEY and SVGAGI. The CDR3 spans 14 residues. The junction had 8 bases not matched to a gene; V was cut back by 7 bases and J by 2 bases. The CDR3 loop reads CASMSRDRTYEQYF. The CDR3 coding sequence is TGTGCCAGCATGAGCCGGGACAGAACCTACGAGCAGTACTTC.

Here the CDR3 reads CASSLDLRRNEKLFF. In DNA, the CDR3 is TGTGCCAGCAGTTTAGATTTACGGCGGAATGAAAAACTGTTTTTT. The chain couples TRBV27 to TRBJ1-4; D unclear. This CDR3 contains 15 residues. The germline gives CDR1 MNHEY, CDR2 SMNVEV (reference sequence). V gave up 2 bases and J gave up 5 bases, with 12 bases separating them.

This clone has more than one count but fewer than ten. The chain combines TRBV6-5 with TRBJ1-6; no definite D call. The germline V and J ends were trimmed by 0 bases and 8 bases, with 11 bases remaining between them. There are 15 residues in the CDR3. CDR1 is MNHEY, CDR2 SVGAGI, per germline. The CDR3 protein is CASSYSYSLDSPLHF. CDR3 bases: TGTGCCAGCAGTTACTCCTACAGTTTGGATTCACCCCTCCACTTT.

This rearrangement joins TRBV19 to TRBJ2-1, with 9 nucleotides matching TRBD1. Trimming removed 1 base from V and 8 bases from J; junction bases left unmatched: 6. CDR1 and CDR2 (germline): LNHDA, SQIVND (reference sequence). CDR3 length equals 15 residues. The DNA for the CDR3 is TGTGCCAGTAGTATAGTCGGACAGGGGTGGGATGAGCAGTTCTTC. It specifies CASSIVGQGWDEQFF.

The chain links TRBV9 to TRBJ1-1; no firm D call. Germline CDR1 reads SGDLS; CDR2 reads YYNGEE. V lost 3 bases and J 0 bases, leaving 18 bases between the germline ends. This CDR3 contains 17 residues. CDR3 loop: CASSAGLGSRMNTEAFF. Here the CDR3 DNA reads TGTGCCAGCAGCGCCGGGCTGGGCAGCCGAATGAACACTGAAGCTTTCTTT. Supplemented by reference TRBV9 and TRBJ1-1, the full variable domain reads DSGVTQTPKHLITATGQRVTLRCSPRSGDLSVYWYQQSLDQGLQFLIQYYNGEERAKGNILERFSAQQFPDLHSELNLSSLELGDSALYFCASSAGLGSRMNTEAFFGQGTRLTVV.

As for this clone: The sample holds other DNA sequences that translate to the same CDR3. In DNA form, the CDR3 reads TGCGCCAGCAGCCTCCGGGACAGGGACTACGAGCAGTACTTC. It encodes CASSLRDRDYEQYF. The chain has TRBV4-1 and TRBJ2-7; TRBD1 matches at 9 bases. The CDR3 runs 14 residues. The germline gives CDR1 MGHRA, CDR2 YSYEKL. V gave up 4 bases and J gave up 3 bases; unmatched junction bases: 4.

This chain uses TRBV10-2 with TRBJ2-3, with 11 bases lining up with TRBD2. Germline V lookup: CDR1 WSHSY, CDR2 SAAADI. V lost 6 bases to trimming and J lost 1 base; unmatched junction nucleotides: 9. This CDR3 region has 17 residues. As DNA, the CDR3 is TGCGCCAGCAGCGTCACCGCGACTAGCGGGGGCACAGATACGCAGTATTTT. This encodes CASSVTATSGGTDTQYF.

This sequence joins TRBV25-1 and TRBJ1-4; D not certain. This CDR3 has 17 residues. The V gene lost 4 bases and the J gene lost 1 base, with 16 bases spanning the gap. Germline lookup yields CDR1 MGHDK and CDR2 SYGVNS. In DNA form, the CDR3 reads TGTGCCAGCAGTGTACCCAACTACCGGTTAACTAATGAAAAACTGTTTTTT. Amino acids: CASSVPNYRLTNEKLFF.

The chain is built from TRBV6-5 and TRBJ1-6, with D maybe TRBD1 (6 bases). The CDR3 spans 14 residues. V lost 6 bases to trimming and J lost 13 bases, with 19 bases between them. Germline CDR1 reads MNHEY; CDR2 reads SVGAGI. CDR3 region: CASSRTVGGSPLHF. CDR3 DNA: TGTGCCAGCAGCCGGACAGTCGGGGGCTCTCCCCTCCACTTT.

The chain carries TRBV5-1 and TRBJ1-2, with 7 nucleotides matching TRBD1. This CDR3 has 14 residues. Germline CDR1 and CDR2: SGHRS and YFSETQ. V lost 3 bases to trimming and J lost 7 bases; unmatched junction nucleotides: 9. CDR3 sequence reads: CASSSTGRMGGYTF. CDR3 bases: TGCGCCAGCAGCTCGACAGGGAGGATGGGTGGCTACACCTTC. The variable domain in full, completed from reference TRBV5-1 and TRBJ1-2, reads KAGVTQTPRYLIKTRGQQVTLSCSPISGHRSVSWYQQTPGQGLQFLFEYFSETQRNKGNFPGRFSGRQFSNSRSEMNVSTLELGDSALYLCASSSTGRMGGYTFGSGTRLTVV.

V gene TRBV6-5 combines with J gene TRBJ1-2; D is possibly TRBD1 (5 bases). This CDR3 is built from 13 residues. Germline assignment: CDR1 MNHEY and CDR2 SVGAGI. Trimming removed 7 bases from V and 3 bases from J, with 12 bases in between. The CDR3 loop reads CASTPRGYYGYTF. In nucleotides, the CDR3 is TGTGCCAGCACCCCTCGGGGGTACTATGGCTACACCTTC.

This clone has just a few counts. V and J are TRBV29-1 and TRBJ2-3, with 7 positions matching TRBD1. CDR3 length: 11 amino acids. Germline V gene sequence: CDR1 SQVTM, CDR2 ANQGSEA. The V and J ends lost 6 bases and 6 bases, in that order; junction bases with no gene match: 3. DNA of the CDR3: TGCAGCGTCAGGGGGTTGGATACGCAGTATTTT. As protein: CSVRGLDTQYF.

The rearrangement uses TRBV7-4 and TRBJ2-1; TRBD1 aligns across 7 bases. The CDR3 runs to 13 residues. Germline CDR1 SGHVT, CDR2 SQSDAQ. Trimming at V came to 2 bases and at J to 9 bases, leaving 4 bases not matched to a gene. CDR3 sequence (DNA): TGTGCCAGCAGCTTAAACTACAGGGGTGAGCAGTTCTTC. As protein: CASSLNYRGEQFF.

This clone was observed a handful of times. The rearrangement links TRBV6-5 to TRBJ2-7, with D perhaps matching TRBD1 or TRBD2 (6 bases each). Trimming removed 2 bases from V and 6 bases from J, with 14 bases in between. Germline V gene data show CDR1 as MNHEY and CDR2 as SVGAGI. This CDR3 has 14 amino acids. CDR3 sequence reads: CASSYGEGGGEQYF. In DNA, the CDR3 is TGTGCCAGCAGTTACGGGGAAGGGGGAGGCGAGCAGTACTTC.

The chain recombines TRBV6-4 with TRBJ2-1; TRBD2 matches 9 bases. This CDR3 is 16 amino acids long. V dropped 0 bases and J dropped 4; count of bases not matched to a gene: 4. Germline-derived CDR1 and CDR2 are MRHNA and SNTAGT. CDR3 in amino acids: CASSDSLRGGYNEQFF. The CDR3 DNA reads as TGTGCCAGCAGTGACTCGCTGCGGGGGGGTTACAATGAGCAGTTCTTC.

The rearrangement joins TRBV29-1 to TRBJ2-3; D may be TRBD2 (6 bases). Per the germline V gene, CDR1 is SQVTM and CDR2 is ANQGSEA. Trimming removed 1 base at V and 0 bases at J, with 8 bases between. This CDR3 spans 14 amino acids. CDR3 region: CSVEGEASTDTQYF. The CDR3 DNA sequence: TGCAGCGTTGAAGGGGAGGCAAGCACAGATACGCAGTATTTT.

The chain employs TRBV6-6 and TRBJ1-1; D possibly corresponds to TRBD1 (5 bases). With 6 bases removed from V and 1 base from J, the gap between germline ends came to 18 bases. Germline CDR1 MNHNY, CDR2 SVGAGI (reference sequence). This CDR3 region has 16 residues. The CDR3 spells CASSHRPGDPNTEAFF. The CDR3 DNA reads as TGTGCCAGCAGCCACCGCCCTGGGGACCCGAACACTGAAGCTTTCTTT.

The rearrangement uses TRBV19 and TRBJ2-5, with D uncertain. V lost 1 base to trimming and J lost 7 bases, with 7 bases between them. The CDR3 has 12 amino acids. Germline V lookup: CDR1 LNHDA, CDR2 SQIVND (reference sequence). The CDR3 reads CASSIVGGTQYF. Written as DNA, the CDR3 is TGTGCCAGTAGTATAGTTGGCGGGACCCAGTACTTC. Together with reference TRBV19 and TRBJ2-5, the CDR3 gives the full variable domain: DGGITQSPKYLFRKEGQNVTLSCEQNLNHDAMYWYRQDPGQGLRLIYYSQIVNDFQKGDIAEGYSVSREKKESFPLTVTSAQKNPTAFYLCASSIVGGTQYFGPGTRLLVL.

The CDR3 loop reads CAIRGGTGNEKLFF. CDR3 coding DNA: TGTGCCATCAGAGGCGGGACAGGGAATGAAAAACTGTTTTTT. The chain recombines TRBV10-3 with TRBJ1-4; 9 bases fit TRBD1. The CDR3 extends over 14 amino acids. Germline CDR1 and CDR2: ENHRY and SYGVKD. With V trimmed by 6 bases and J by 5 bases, 4 bases remained unmatched.

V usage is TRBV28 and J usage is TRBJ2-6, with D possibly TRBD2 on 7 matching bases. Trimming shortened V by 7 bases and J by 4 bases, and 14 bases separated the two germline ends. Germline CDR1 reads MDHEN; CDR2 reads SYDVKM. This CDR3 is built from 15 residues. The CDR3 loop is CASTKGGLGANVLTF. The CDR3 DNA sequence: TGTGCCAGCACGAAGGGGGGGCTAGGGGCCAACGTCCTGACTTTC.

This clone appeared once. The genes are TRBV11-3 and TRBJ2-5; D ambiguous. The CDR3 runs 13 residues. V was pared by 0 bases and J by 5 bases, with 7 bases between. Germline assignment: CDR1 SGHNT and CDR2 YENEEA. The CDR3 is CASSLDRWETQYF. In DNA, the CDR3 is TGTGCCAGCAGCTTAGATCGGTGGGAGACCCAGTACTTC.